One and the same sample provided the 4 T cell receptor beta chains below, sequenced in a study of cytomegalovirus exposure and HLA in healthy donors. Primers for the PCR totalled 60 Vbeta and 13 Jbeta. Assay: immunoSEQ multiplex PCR; the TCRdb copy retains only in-frame clones and omits some. Here the sample spans around 150,000 clones, around 80% being singletons. The sample taken for sequencing was PBMCs. The receptors stem from a man between 25 and 39 years old in good health.

This chain uses TRBV15 with TRBJ2-1; D call uncertain. Germline V gene lookup returns CDR1 LNHNV and CDR2 YYDKDF (reference sequence). V lost 0 bases to trimming and J lost 0 bases, with 6 bases between them. This CDR3 is 15 amino acids long. CDR3 coding DNA: TGTGCCACCAGCAGAGATCGTAGCTCCTACAATGAGCAGTTCTTC. Protein product: CATSRDRSSYNEQFF.

This clone was observed a few times. V gene TRBV4-1 combines with J gene TRBJ2-1; 9 bases align to TRBD2. CDR3 length: 16 residues. The J segment lost 1 base and the V segment lost 0 bases, leaving 1 base of the junction unmatched. The germline V gene has CDR1 MGHRA and CDR2 YSYEKL. Here the CDR3 reads CASSQDLAGSYNEQFF. Written as DNA, the CDR3 is TGCGCCAGCAGCCAAGATCTAGCGGGATCCTACAATGAGCAGTTCTTC.

This clone showed up just once. As DNA, the CDR3 is TGTGCCAGCAGCTTGGCCAGGACAGGGGTCAATGAGCAGTTCTTC. Its protein product is CASSLARTGVNEQFF. The gene calls are TRBV5-5 and TRBJ2-1; TRBD1 agrees at 9 bases. The CDR3 has 15 residues. The V segment lost 0 bases and the J segment 6 bases; nucleotides outside the gene matches: 4. Per germline, CDR1 SGHKS and CDR2 YYEKEE (reference sequence).

The chain links TRBV2 to TRBJ2-4; D unresolved. This CDR3 is 12 amino acids long. V was pared by 8 bases and J by 0 bases, with 5 bases between. In germline, CDR1 is SNHLY, CDR2 FYNNEI. CDR3 nucleotide sequence: TGTGCCAGCGCGTTAGCCAAAAACATTCAGTACTTC. Protein product: CASALAKNIQYF.